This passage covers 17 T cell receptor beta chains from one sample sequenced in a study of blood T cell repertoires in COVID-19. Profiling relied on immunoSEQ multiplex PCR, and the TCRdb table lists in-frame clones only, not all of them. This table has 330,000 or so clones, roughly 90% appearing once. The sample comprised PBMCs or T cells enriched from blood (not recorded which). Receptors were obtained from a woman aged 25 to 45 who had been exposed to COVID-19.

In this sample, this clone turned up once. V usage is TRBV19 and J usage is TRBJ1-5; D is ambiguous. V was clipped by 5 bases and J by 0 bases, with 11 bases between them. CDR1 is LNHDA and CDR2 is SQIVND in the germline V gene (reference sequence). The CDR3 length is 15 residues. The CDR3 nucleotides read TGTGCCAGTAGTGCGGCCACGTTTAGCAATCAGCCCCAGCATTTT. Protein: CASSAATFSNQPQHF.

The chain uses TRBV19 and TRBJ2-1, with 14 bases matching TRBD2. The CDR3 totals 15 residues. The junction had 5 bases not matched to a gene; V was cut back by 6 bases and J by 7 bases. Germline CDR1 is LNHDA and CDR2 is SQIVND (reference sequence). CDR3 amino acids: CASSRTSGRLNEQFF. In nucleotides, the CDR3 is TGTGCCAGTAGCAGGACTAGCGGGAGGCTTAATGAGCAGTTCTTC.

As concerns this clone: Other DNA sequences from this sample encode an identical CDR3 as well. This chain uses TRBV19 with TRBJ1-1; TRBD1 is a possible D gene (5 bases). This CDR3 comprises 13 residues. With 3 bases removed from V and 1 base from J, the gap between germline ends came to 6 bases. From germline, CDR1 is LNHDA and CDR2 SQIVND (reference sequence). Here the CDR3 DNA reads TGTGCCAGTAGTATCGGGGGGAACACTGAAGCTTTCTTT. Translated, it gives CASSIGGNTEAFF.

The chain's CDR3 is CASSQTGIQNTGELFF. The CDR3 nucleotides read TGTGCCAGCAGCCAGACAGGGATCCAGAACACCGGGGAGCTGTTTTTT. This chain connects TRBV7-3 to TRBJ2-2; 7 positions match TRBD1. This CDR3 comprises 16 residues. The junction had 7 bases not matched to a gene; V was cut back by 5 bases and J by 1 base. Per germline, CDR1 SGHTA and CDR2 FQGTGA.

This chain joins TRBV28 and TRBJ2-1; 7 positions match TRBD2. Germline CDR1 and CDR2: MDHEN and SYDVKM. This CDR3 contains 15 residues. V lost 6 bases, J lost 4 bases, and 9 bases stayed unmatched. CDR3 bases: TGTGCCAGCAGAGTTGGGACTACCTTTTACAATGAGCAGTTCTTC. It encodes CASRVGTTFYNEQFF.

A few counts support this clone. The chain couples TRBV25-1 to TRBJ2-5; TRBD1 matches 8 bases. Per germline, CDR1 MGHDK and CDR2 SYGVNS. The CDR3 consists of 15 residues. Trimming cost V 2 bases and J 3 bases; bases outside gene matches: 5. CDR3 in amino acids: CASSEPGGPKETQYF. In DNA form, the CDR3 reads TGTGCCAGCAGTGAACCAGGGGGCCCTAAAGAGACCCAGTACTTC.

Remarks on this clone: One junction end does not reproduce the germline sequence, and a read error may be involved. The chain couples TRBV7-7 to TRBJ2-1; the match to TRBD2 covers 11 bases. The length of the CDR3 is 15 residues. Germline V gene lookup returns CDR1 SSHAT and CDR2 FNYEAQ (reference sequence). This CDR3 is CASSPLAGGYNEQFF. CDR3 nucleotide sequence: TGTGCTAGCAGCCCTCTAGCGGGAGGATACAATGAGCAGTTCTTC.

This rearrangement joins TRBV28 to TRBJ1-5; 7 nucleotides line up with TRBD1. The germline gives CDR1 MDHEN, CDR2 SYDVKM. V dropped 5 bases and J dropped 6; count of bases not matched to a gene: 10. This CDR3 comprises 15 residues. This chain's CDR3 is CASSLPDREFQPQHF. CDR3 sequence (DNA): TGTGCCAGCAGTCTCCCCGACAGGGAGTTTCAGCCCCAGCATTTT.

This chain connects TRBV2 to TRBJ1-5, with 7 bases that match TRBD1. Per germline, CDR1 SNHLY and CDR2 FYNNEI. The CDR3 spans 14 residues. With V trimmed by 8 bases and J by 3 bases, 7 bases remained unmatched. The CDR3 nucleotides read TGTGCCAGCTCGGACAGGTTGAACAATCAGCCCCAGCATTTT. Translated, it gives CASSDRLNNQPQHF.

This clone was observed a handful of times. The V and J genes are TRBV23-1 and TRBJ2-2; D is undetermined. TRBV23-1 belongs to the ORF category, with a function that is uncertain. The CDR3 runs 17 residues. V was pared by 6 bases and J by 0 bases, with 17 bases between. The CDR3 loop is CASSPPSRSANTGELFF. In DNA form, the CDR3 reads TGCGCCAGCAGCCCCCCTAGTCGGAGCGCGAACACCGGGGAGCTGTTTTTT.

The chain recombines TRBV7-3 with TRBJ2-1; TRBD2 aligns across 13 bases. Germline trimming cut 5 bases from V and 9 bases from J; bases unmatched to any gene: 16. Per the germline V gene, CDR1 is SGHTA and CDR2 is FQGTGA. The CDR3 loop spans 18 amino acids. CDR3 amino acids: CASSPTPVGLAGSGEQFF. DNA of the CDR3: TGTGCCAGCAGCCCAACCCCAGTGGGACTAGCGGGAAGTGGTGAGCAGTTCTTC.

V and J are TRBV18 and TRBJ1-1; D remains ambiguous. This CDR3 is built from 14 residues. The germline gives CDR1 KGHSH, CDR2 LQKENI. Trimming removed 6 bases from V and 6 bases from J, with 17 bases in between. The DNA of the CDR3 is TGTGCCAGCTCCCCGGAGGACTCGGCTGCTGAAGCTTTCTTT. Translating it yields CASSPEDSAAEAFF. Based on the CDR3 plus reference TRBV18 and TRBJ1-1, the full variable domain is NAGVMQNPRHLVRRRGQEARLRCSPMKGHSHVYWYRQLPEEGLKFMVYLQKENIIDESGMPKERFSAEFPKEGPSILRIQQVVRGDSAAYFCASSPEDSAAEAFFGQGTRLTVV.

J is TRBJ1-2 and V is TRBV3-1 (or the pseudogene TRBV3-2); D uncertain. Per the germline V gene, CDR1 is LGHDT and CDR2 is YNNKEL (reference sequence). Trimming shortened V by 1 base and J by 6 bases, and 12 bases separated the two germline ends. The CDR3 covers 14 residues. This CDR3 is CASSQGSGVDGYTF. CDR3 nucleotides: TGTGCCAGCAGCCAAGGGTCCGGGGTCGATGGCTACACCTTC.

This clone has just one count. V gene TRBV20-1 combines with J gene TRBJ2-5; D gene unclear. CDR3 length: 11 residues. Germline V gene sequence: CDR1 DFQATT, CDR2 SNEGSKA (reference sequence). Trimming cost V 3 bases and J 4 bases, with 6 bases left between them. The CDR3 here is CSASPGETQYF. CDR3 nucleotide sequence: TGCAGTGCTAGCCCCGGAGAGACCCAGTACTTC.

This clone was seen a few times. CDR3 amino acids: CASSLTGVGQPQHF. DNA of the CDR3: TGTGCCAGCAGCTTAACAGGGGTCGGTCAGCCCCAGCATTTT. The chain combines TRBV9 with TRBJ1-5; 7 bases are shared with TRBD1. This CDR3 region has 14 residues. The V gene end was trimmed by 4 bases and the J gene end by 6 bases; junction bases not matched to a gene: 7. Germline CDR1 is SGDLS and CDR2 is YYNGEE.

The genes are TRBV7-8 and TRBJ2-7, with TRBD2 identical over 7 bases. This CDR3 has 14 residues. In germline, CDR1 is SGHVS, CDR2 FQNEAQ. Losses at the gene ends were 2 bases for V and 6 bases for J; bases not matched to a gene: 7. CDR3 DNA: TGTGCCAGCAGCTTAAGCGGGGCCCCGGGCGAGCAGTACTTC. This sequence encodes CASSLSGAPGEQYF.

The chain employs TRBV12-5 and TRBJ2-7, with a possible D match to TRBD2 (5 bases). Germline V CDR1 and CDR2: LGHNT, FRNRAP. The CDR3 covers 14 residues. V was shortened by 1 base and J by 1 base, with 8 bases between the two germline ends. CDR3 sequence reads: CASGLEEGSYEQYF. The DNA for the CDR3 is TGTGCTAGTGGTTTGGAAGAGGGTTCCTACGAGCAGTACTTC.